These 27 T cell receptor beta chains came from one sample sequenced in a study of beta chain features in type 1 diabetes. Expressed TCRB transcripts were sequenced because the entire RNA isolate underwent reverse transcription. Profiled with immunoSEQ multiplex PCR; TCRdb holds only in-frame clones, not every one. The sample shows nearly 250,000 clones, roughly an eighth of them seen only once. Input material: naive CD4+ T cells from blood. Every receptor here comes from a woman aged 40 to 55 in good health.

The J gene is TRBJ2-5, the V gene TRBV27; D ambiguous. The germline V gene has CDR1 MNHEY and CDR2 SMNVEV (reference sequence). This CDR3 has 14 residues. Trimming removed 5 bases from V and 5 bases from J, with 15 bases in between. DNA for the CDR3: TGTGCCAGCAGTATGACTGGGTTTAGGGAGACCCAGTACTTC. Translated: CASSMTGFRETQYF.

This clone came up a few times. The rearrangement uses TRBV18 and TRBJ2-7, with D possibly TRBD2 on 6 matching bases. Germline V gene data show CDR1 as KGHSH and CDR2 as LQKENI. The CDR3 extends over 14 amino acids. The ends were cut back, 3 bases at V and 2 bases at J, with 11 bases in the middle. The CDR3 nucleotides read TGTGCCAGCTCACCGAGGGGACTTGCCTACGAGCAGTACTTC. Translated: CASSPRGLAYEQYF.

This chain uses TRBV7-2 with TRBJ1-1; a weak D match, TRBD1 (5 bases). V lost 5 bases and J lost 0, with 16 bases in between. The length of the CDR3 is 16 residues. Germline CDR1 is SGHTA and CDR2 is FQGNSA. The CDR3, as DNA: TGTGCCAGCAGCATAGACCAGGGCCACATGAACACTGAAGCTTTCTTT. This sequence encodes CASSIDQGHMNTEAFF.

The chain is built from TRBV5-1 and TRBJ1-5; the match to TRBD1 covers 10 bases. V shed 4 bases, J shed 5 bases, and the junction held 3 bases outside the gene matches. The germline gives CDR1 SGHRS, CDR2 YFSETQ. This CDR3 region has 14 residues. For the CDR3, the DNA is TGCGCCAGCAGCCCAGGACAGGGGGATCAGCCCCAGCATTTT. Protein: CASSPGQGDQPQHF.

There are a few counts of this clone. The rearrangement links TRBV19 to TRBJ2-3; TRBD2 agrees at 9 bases. The CDR3 has 14 amino acids. Germline V gives CDR1 LNHDA, CDR2 SQIVND (reference sequence). After removal of 6 bases from V and 2 bases from J, the junction contained 3 bases not matched to a gene. The CDR3 loop reads CASRTSGSTDTQYF. DNA for the CDR3: TGTGCCAGTAGGACTAGCGGATCCACAGATACGCAGTATTTT.

The chain is built from TRBV5-1 and TRBJ2-7, with unresolved D. This CDR3 is built from 15 residues. In germline, CDR1 is SGHRS, CDR2 YFSETQ. V lost 4 bases and J 2 bases, leaving 16 bases between the germline ends. The CDR3 spells CASSPVVGQPYEQYF. The CDR3 DNA follows: TGCGCCAGCAGCCCCGTTGTTGGGCAGCCCTACGAGCAGTACTTC.

Ten or more counts support this clone. This rearrangement joins TRBV5-4 to TRBJ2-7; 7 bases are shared with TRBD1. CDR1 SGHNT and CDR2 YYREEE come from the germline V gene (reference sequence). The CDR3 totals 16 residues. V dropped 4 bases and J dropped 3; count of bases not matched to a gene: 13. The CDR3 nucleotides are TGTGCCAGCAGCCCCCACATAGACAGGGTGGTCTACGAGCAGTACTTC. As protein: CASSPHIDRVVYEQYF.

This clone turned up a few times. V is TRBV5-1 and J is TRBJ2-7, with 8 bases fitting TRBD1. Trimming removed 2 bases from V and 2 bases from J; junction bases left unmatched: 6. Germline lookup yields CDR1 SGHRS and CDR2 YFSETQ. This CDR3 region has 15 residues. This CDR3 is CASSLSEGQAYEQYF. The CDR3 coding sequence is TGCGCCAGCAGCTTATCCGAGGGACAGGCCTACGAGCAGTACTTC.

This clone was counted a few times. J is TRBJ2-1 and V is TRBV7-2; 9 bases are a match to TRBD1. The V and J ends lost 2 bases and 7 bases, in that order; junction bases with no gene match: 9. Germline lookup yields CDR1 SGHTA and CDR2 FQGNSA. The CDR3 consists of 16 residues. Here the CDR3 DNA reads TGTGCCAGCAGCTTATTACCCCAGGGACAGGGAAATGAGCAGTTCTTC. Translation gives CASSLLPQGQGNEQFF. The full variable domain, rest sourced from reference TRBV7-2 and TRBJ2-1, is GAGVSQSPSNKVTEKGKDVELRCDPISGHTALYWYRQSLGQGLEFLIYFQGNSAPDKSGLPSDRFSAERTGGSVSTLTIQRTQQEDSAVYLCASSLLPQGQGNEQFFGPGTRLTVL.

This clone showed up just a few times. This chain joins TRBV4-2 and TRBJ1-4; D remains unclear. Trimming shortened V by 2 bases and J by 1 base, and 14 bases separated the two germline ends. The CDR3 runs 17 residues. In germline, CDR1 is LGHNA, CDR2 YNFKEQ. The CDR3 nucleotides read TGTGCCAGCAGCCAAATGGATGCATCAGGAACTAATGAAAAACTGTTTTTT. Protein: CASSQMDASGTNEKLFF.

The genes are TRBV7-9 and TRBJ2-5; weak D call: TRBD1 (6 bases). The V and J ends lost 2 bases and 4 bases respectively, with 8 bases between them. The CDR3 totals 13 residues. Germline V gene data show CDR1 as SEHNR and CDR2 as FQNEAQ (reference sequence). CDR3 bases: TGTGCCAGCAGCTTAATAGGGGGAGAGACCCAGTACTTC. Its protein is CASSLIGGETQYF.

This clone was counted between two and nine times. The chain uses TRBV6-1 and TRBJ2-3; 7 positions agree with TRBD1. This CDR3 is 15 amino acids long. Germline CDR1 MNHNS, CDR2 SASEGT. The J segment lost 1 base and the V segment lost 6 bases, leaving 7 bases of the junction unmatched. The CDR3 DNA reads as TGTGCCAGCAGGTCAGGGGGTAGTGGCACAGATACGCAGTATTTT. Translating gives CASRSGGSGTDTQYF.

This chain joins TRBV5-6 and TRBJ2-7, with 8 bases lining up with TRBD1. This CDR3 has 15 residues. The ends lost 1 base at V and 6 bases at J; junction bases unmatched: 9. Per germline, CDR1 SGHDT and CDR2 YYEEEE. The CDR3 DNA reads TGTGCCAGCAGCTTGTCCCCGGACAGGGAAGGCGAGCAGTACTTC. Its translation: CASSLSPDREGEQYF.

This sequence joins TRBV7-2 and TRBJ2-4, with D possibly matching TRBD1 (5 bases). The germline gives CDR1 SGHTA, CDR2 FQGNSA. V gave up 1 base and J gave up 3 bases, with 13 bases separating them. CDR3 length: 16 amino acids. The CDR3 DNA follows: TGTGCCAGCAGCTTAGACAGGTCGATTGTCAAAAACATTCAGTACTTC. As protein: CASSLDRSIVKNIQYF.

Here the CDR3 DNA reads TGTGCCAGCAGCCGGGCCGCCGGACTAGAGACCCAGTACTTC. This translates into CASSRAAGLETQYF. The chain couples TRBV7-2 to TRBJ2-5, with TRBD2 as a possible D gene (5 bases). CDR1 and CDR2 (germline): SGHTA, FQGNSA. This CDR3 is 14 amino acids long. With 5 bases removed from V and 4 bases from J, the gap between germline ends came to 14 bases.

The table lists this clone with a few counts. The chain has TRBV5-1 and TRBJ2-1; TRBD2 agrees at 13 bases. The junction had 14 bases not matched to a gene; V was cut back by 3 bases and J by 8 bases. The CDR3 contains 18 residues. Germline V gene sequence: CDR1 SGHRS, CDR2 YFSETQ. The CDR3 region is CASSSFGTSGANIDEQFF. DNA of the CDR3: TGCGCCAGCAGCTCGTTTGGGACTAGCGGGGCTAATATCGATGAGCAGTTCTTC.

Turning to this clone: An end of the junction differs from the germline gene, which may be a read error. The rearrangement joins TRBV7-7 to TRBJ2-2, with D possibly being TRBD1 (6 bases). This CDR3 comprises 16 residues. The germline V gene has CDR1 SSHAT and CDR2 FNYEAQ (reference sequence). CDR3 DNA: TGTGCTAGCAGCTCAACTCGGGGACAGAACACCGGGGAGCTGTTTTTT. The encoded protein is CASSSTRGQNTGELFF.

The chain couples TRBV5-1 to TRBJ2-2; perhaps TRBD2 as D (6 bases). Trimming pared 2 bases from V and 1 base from J, leaving 12 bases between. The CDR3 is 16 residues long. Germline loops: CDR1 SGHRS, CDR2 YFSETQ. CDR3 region: CASSLGGSGNTGELFF. For the CDR3, the DNA is TGCGCCAGCAGCTTAGGAGGTAGCGGGAACACCGGGGAGCTGTTTTTT. Filled out from reference TRBV5-1 and TRBJ2-2, the complete variable domain reads KAGVTQTPRYLIKTRGQQVTLSCSPISGHRSVSWYQQTPGQGLQFLFEYFSETQRNKGNFPGRFSGRQFSNSRSEMNVSTLELGDSALYLCASSLGGSGNTGELFFGEGSRLTVL.

V is TRBV10-2 and J is TRBJ2-1, with TRBD1 matching over 7 bases. Germline lookup yields CDR1 WSHSY and CDR2 SAAADI. V lost 6 bases, J lost 13 bases, and 12 bases stayed unmatched. The CDR3 totals 13 residues. The CDR3 region has the DNA TGCGCCAGCAGCGACGTTACGACAGGGAGTCAGTTCTTC. As protein: CASSDVTTGSQFF.

This chain links TRBV5-1 with TRBJ2-5, with 10 bases lining up with TRBD2. The CDR3 covers 16 residues. CDR1 is SGHRS, CDR2 YFSETQ, per germline. J was trimmed by 4 bases and V by 0 bases; bases with no gene match: 6. The CDR3 sequence is CASSLEVAGGRETQYF. CDR3 in DNA: TGCGCCAGCAGCTTGGAGGTAGCGGGGGGACGAGAGACCCAGTACTTC.

This clone came up a few times. The chain is built from TRBV4-3 and TRBJ2-2; 9 bases line up with TRBD2. Germline values: CDR1 LGHNA, CDR2 YSLEER. Trimming took 4 bases from V and 6 from J; bases not matched to a gene: 3. The CDR3 covers 14 residues. CDR3 amino acids: CASSRGLAPGELFF. The CDR3 coding sequence is TGCGCCAGCAGCCGGGGACTAGCTCCCGGGGAGCTGTTTTTT.

The sample holds a few counts of this clone. The rearrangement uses TRBV5-4 and TRBJ2-1; no clear D gene. CDR1 is SGHNT, CDR2 YYREEE, per germline (reference sequence). V lost 0 bases and J lost 0, with 10 bases in between. This CDR3 has 16 residues. CDR3 DNA: TGTGCCAGCAGCTTGGGCCTACCTCACTCCTACAATGAGCAGTTCTTC. Amino acids: CASSLGLPHSYNEQFF. Drawing the rest from reference TRBV5-4 and TRBJ2-1, the complete variable domain is ETGVTQSPTHLIKTRGQQVTLRCSSQSGHNTVSWYQQALGQGPQFIFQYYREEENGRGNFPPRFSGLQFPNYSSELNVNALELDDSALYLCASSLGLPHSYNEQFFGPGTRLTVL.

The table lists this clone with many counts. This chain links TRBV4-1 with TRBJ2-7; 8 nucleotides align to TRBD2. V dropped 1 base and J dropped 3; count of bases not matched to a gene: 5. Germline loops: CDR1 MGHRA, CDR2 YSYEKL. The CDR3 has 15 amino acids. CDR3 in amino acids: CASSQAQTSGYEQYF. The CDR3 coding sequence is TGCGCCAGCAGCCAAGCCCAAACTAGCGGCTACGAGCAGTACTTC.

This clone showed up just a few times. The chain employs TRBV5-4 and TRBJ2-2, with TRBD2 as a possible D gene (6 bases). This CDR3 spans 12 amino acids. CDR1 SGHNT and CDR2 YYREEE come from the germline V gene (reference sequence). Trimming cost V 4 bases and J 7 bases, with 8 bases left between them. CDR3 in DNA: TGTGCCAGCAGCCTTAGCGGCGGGGAGCTGTTTTTT. Protein sequence: CASSLSGGELFF.

The J gene is TRBJ1-4, the V gene TRBV7-2, with 7 bases that match TRBD1. With 5 bases clipped from V and 8 bases from J, the junction kept 5 bases outside the gene matches. Germline CDR1 reads SGHTA; CDR2 reads FQGNSA. The CDR3 runs to 13 residues. Here the CDR3 reads CASSLQGREKLFF. In DNA form, the CDR3 reads TGTGCCAGCAGCCTACAGGGGCGGGAAAAACTGTTTTTT.

This clone was counted ten times or more. The sample has other DNA sequences that encode this CDR3 too. This chain joins TRBV29-1 and TRBJ2-7; possible D gene TRBD2, 7 bases. The CDR3 runs to 14 residues. CDR1 SQVTM and CDR2 ANQGSEA come from the germline V gene. V lost 6 bases and J 0 bases, leaving 15 bases between the germline ends. For the CDR3, the DNA is TGCAGCGTGGCGGGGGACACCCGCTCCTACGAGCAGTACTTC. It yields the protein CSVAGDTRSYEQYF.

This clone came up a few times. The chain links TRBV12-5 to TRBJ2-4; weak D call: TRBD2 (7 bases). CDR1 is LGHNT and CDR2 is FRNRAP in the germline V gene. This CDR3 has 15 residues. Trimming shortened V by 0 bases and J by 7 bases, and 13 bases separated the two germline ends. In nucleotides, the CDR3 is TGTGCTAGTGGTTTGGTAGGGGGGGCCGGTAACATTCAGTACTTC. Protein product: CASGLVGGAGNIQYF.